What follows are 22 T cell receptor beta chains derived from one specimen sequenced in a study of cytomegalovirus exposure and HLA in healthy donors. PCR primers comprised 60 Vbeta and 13 Jbeta primers. Assay used: immunoSEQ multiplex PCR; TCRdb lists only in-frame clones, some missing. The table includes about 200,000 clones, about four fifths detected once. The material sequenced was PBMCs. These receptors originate from a young woman in good health and CMV-seronegative.

The genes are TRBV6-5 and TRBJ1-4; 9 bases agree with TRBD1. V trimming: 7 bases; J trimming: 6 bases; junction bases outside the gene matches: 6. Germline values: CDR1 MNHEY, CDR2 SVGAGI. The CDR3 covers 14 residues. This CDR3 is CASTRDRADEKLFF. As DNA, the CDR3 is TGTGCCAGCACCCGGGACAGGGCGGATGAAAAACTGTTTTTT.

The chain is built from TRBV19 and TRBJ2-1, with D perhaps TRBD1 (6 bases). Trimming removed 4 bases at V and 0 bases at J, with 13 bases between. The CDR3 contains 16 residues. Looked up from germline, CDR1 is LNHDA and CDR2 is SQIVND (reference sequence). The CDR3 coding sequence is TGTGCCAGTAGTACGGGACAAATGAGCTCCTACAATGAGCAGTTCTTC. This codes for CASSTGQMSSYNEQFF. The variable domain in full, completed from reference TRBV19 and TRBJ2-1, reads DGGITQSPKYLFRKEGQNVTLSCEQNLNHDAMYWYRQDPGQGLRLIYYSQIVNDFQKGDIAEGYSVSREKKESFPLTVTSAQKNPTAFYLCASSTGQMSSYNEQFFGPGTRLTVL.

The gene calls are TRBV18 and TRBJ1-2; 7 nucleotides agree with TRBD1. This CDR3 is 15 amino acids long. J was trimmed by 0 bases and V by 4 bases; bases with no gene match: 5. The germline V gene has CDR1 KGHSH and CDR2 LQKENI. CDR3 DNA sequence: TGTGCCAGCTCACGTCCGGGACAGACTAACTATGGCTACACCTTC. It specifies CASSRPGQTNYGYTF.

Details on this clone: A single base separates this from a much larger clone, so it may be a read error. The chain employs TRBV7-9 and TRBJ1-1; a possible D gene is TRBD1 (5 bases). This CDR3 contains 15 residues. Germline CDR1 reads SEHNR; CDR2 reads FQNEAQ (reference sequence). V shed 5 bases and J shed 6 bases, with 19 bases lying between them. CDR3 protein: CASSQDGGATAEAFF. The CDR3 nucleotides read TGTGCCAGCAGCCAAGATGGAGGGGCAACAGCTGAAGCTTTCTTT.

This chain joins TRBV4-3 and TRBJ2-3; TRBD1 matches 7 bases. V lost 0 bases to trimming and J lost 2 bases; unmatched junction nucleotides: 5. The CDR3 runs 16 residues. Germline loops: CDR1 LGHNA, CDR2 YSLEER. CDR3 DNA: TGCGCCAGCAGCCAAGACCGGGACAGTCTCACAGATACGCAGTATTTT. Translated, it gives CASSQDRDSLTDTQYF.

The genes are TRBV28 and TRBJ2-3, with 9 bases fitting TRBD2. The CDR3 contains 17 residues. The V gene end was trimmed by 5 bases and the J gene end by 3 bases; junction bases not matched to a gene: 12. Per germline, CDR1 MDHEN and CDR2 SYDVKM. CDR3 loop: CASSEVRSGSLTDTQYF. The CDR3 DNA follows: TGTGCCAGCAGTGAGGTGCGTAGCGGGAGTTTAACAGATACGCAGTATTTT.

CDR3 amino acids: CASSQVEDTGGFYTQYF. The CDR3 nucleotides read TGCGCCAGCAGCCAAGTAGAGGACACCGGGGGATTCTATACGCAGTATTTT. The rearrangement joins TRBV4-1 to TRBJ2-3; a possible D gene is TRBD2 (6 bases). Per the germline V gene, CDR1 is MGHRA and CDR2 is YSYEKL. V lost 1 base, J lost 7 bases, and 21 bases lay in between. The CDR3 extends over 17 amino acids.

The rearrangement links TRBV28 to TRBJ2-3; TRBD2 agrees at 11 bases. This CDR3 has 14 residues. The germline V gene encodes CDR1 MDHEN and CDR2 SYDVKM. The J segment lost 8 bases and the V segment lost 6 bases, leaving 7 bases of the junction unmatched. CDR3 coding DNA: TGTGCCAGCAGGGGACTAGCGGTGGCTAGTACGCAGTATTTT. It encodes CASRGLAVASTQYF.

J is TRBJ1-6 and V is TRBV25-1; 11 positions match TRBD1. This CDR3 region has 16 residues. Germline-derived CDR1 and CDR2 are MGHDK and SYGVNS. V lost 10 bases to trimming and J lost 7 bases; unmatched junction nucleotides: 12. CDR3 sequence: CATAGPRTGGNSPLHF. Here the CDR3 DNA reads TGTGCCACCGCTGGTCCCCGGACAGGGGGCAATTCACCCCTCCACTTT. The full variable domain, in which reference TRBV25-1 and TRBJ1-6 provide the parts outside the CDR3, is EADIYQTPRYLVIGTGKKITLECSQTMGHDKMYWYQQDPGMELHLIHYSYGVNSTEKGDLSSESTVSRIRTEHFPLTLESARPSHTSQYLCATAGPRTGGNSPLHFGNGTRLTVT.

The V call is TRBV4-3, the J call TRBJ1-4; unclear D gene. V lost 0 bases to trimming and J lost 0 bases, with 17 bases between them. Germline CDR1 reads LGHNA; CDR2 reads YSLEER. CDR3 length equals 19 residues. CDR3 amino acids: CASSQDEAARSTTNEKLFF. CDR3 nucleotides: TGCGCCAGCAGCCAAGATGAGGCAGCTAGGTCGACAACTAATGAAAAACTGTTTTTT.

V is TRBV5-1 and J is TRBJ2-3; 9 bases are shared with TRBD2. Germline V gene sequence: CDR1 SGHRS, CDR2 YFSETQ. J was trimmed by 2 bases and V by 3 bases; bases with no gene match: 7. The CDR3 runs 16 residues. In DNA form, the CDR3 reads TGCGCCAGCAGCTCCGGACTAGCGATCCTCACAGATACGCAGTATTTT. Amino acids: CASSSGLAILTDTQYF.

The chain uses TRBV7-2 and TRBJ2-1; D might be TRBD2 (5 bases). V dropped 7 bases and J dropped 0 bases, with 16 bases sitting between them. CDR1 and CDR2 (germline): SGHTA, FQGNSA. The CDR3 is made up of 16 amino acids. The CDR3 spells CASTPSGKHSYNEQFF. CDR3 bases: TGTGCCAGCACCCCGTCGGGGAAACACTCCTACAATGAGCAGTTCTTC.

This CDR3 reads CASSSTGDEQYF. The CDR3 DNA is TGTGCCAGCAGTTCGACAGGGGACGAGCAGTACTTC. The rearrangement joins TRBV28 to TRBJ2-7; 8 bases map to TRBD1. Trimming at V came to 4 bases and at J to 5 bases, leaving 1 base not matched to a gene. Germline V gives CDR1 MDHEN, CDR2 SYDVKM. The length of the CDR3 is 12 residues.

Written as DNA, the CDR3 is TGTGCCAGCAGCGAAGCCCGGACTACACCTACGCAGTATTTT. Translating it yields CASSEARTTPTQYF. V is TRBV9 and J is TRBJ2-3; D might be TRBD2 (6 bases). With 3 bases removed from V and 8 bases from J, the gap between germline ends came to 16 bases. Germline-derived CDR1 and CDR2 are SGDLS and YYNGEE. The CDR3 contains 14 residues.

The chain employs TRBV7-2 and TRBJ2-2; 7 bases are a match to TRBD2. This CDR3 comprises 14 residues. In germline, CDR1 is SGHTA, CDR2 FQGNSA. V shed 7 bases, J shed 7 bases, and the junction held 9 bases outside the gene matches. Here the CDR3 reads CASTSGGFSGELFF. CDR3 nucleotides: TGTGCCAGCACCTCGGGGGGATTCAGCGGGGAGCTGTTTTTT.

The V gene is TRBV10-3, the J gene TRBJ2-7; a weak D match, TRBD1 (5 bases). Trimming took off 2 bases at V and 1 base at J, with 6 bases between the two ends. Germline V gives CDR1 ENHRY, CDR2 SYGVKD. The CDR3 has 13 amino acids. The CDR3, as DNA: TGTGCCATCAGTGAGGACAGTTCCTACGAGCAGTACTTC. Its protein is CAISEDSSYEQYF.

The chain is built from TRBV7-2 and TRBJ2-3; 8 bases map to TRBD1. CDR1 is SGHTA and CDR2 is FQGNSA in the germline V gene. This CDR3 has 16 amino acids. V dropped 5 bases and J dropped 0; count of bases not matched to a gene: 7. CDR3 nucleotides: TGTGCCAGCAGCCCGCAGGGACAGGTTAGCACAGATACGCAGTATTTT. Protein product: CASSPQGQVSTDTQYF. Using reference TRBV7-2 and TRBJ2-3 for the parts outside the CDR3, the full variable domain is GAGVSQSPSNKVTEKGKDVELRCDPISGHTALYWYRQSLGQGLEFLIYFQGNSAPDKSGLPSDRFSAERTGGSVSTLTIQRTQQEDSAVYLCASSPQGQVSTDTQYFGPGTRLTVL.

The chain has TRBV28 and TRBJ2-1; D not certain. The CDR3 has 13 residues. In germline, CDR1 is MDHEN, CDR2 SYDVKM. V lost 8 bases, J lost 9 bases, and 17 bases lay in between. As DNA, the CDR3 is TGTGCCAGCGGTCAGAGAAGTCGCGGTGAGCAGTTCTTC. It encodes CASGQRSRGEQFF.

This clone was counted a few times. This chain connects TRBV2 to TRBJ2-2; the D gene is possibly TRBD2 (6 bases). The CDR3 consists of 17 residues. The germline V gene encodes CDR1 SNHLY and CDR2 FYNNEI. The ends were cut back, 7 bases at V and 2 bases at J, with 20 bases in the middle. The CDR3 reads CASTTSAGLSNTGELFF. The DNA for the CDR3 is TGTGCCAGCACCACTTCGGCGGGATTGAGTAACACCGGGGAGCTGTTTTTT. Looking up the rest from reference TRBV2 and TRBJ2-2 gives the full variable domain: EPEVTQTPSHQVTQMGQEVILRCVPISNHLYFYWYRQILGQKVEFLVSFYNNEISEKSEIFDDQFSVERPDGSNFTLKIRSTKLEDSAMYFCASTTSAGLSNTGELFFGEGSRLTVL.

This clone showed up just once. The chain carries TRBV11-2 and TRBJ2-4; TRBD1 agrees at 9 bases. V lost 5 bases, J lost 8 bases, and 4 bases stayed unmatched. The CDR3 sequence is 13 residues long. Germline CDR1 SGHAT, CDR2 FQNNGV. The chain's CDR3 is CASSQGQGYIQYF. The CDR3 DNA sequence: TGTGCCAGCAGCCAAGGACAGGGGTACATTCAGTACTTC.

This chain connects TRBV7-2 to TRBJ1-4, with D possibly being TRBD1 (6 bases). The germline gives CDR1 SGHTA, CDR2 FQGNSA. V was clipped by 6 bases and J by 11 bases, with 13 bases between them. CDR3 length equals 12 residues. CDR3 amino acids: CASSEYREKLFF. DNA of the CDR3: TGTGCCAGCAGTGAATACAGGGAGAAACTGTTTTTT.

This rearrangement joins TRBV18 to TRBJ1-1, with D possibly TRBD1 on 5 matching bases. V lost 3 bases and J lost 2, with 10 bases in between. CDR1 is KGHSH, CDR2 LQKENI, per germline. CDR3 length: 14 residues. The CDR3 spells CASSPARTNTEAFF. The CDR3 DNA reads TGTGCCAGCTCACCGGCCCGGACAAACACTGAAGCTTTCTTT.